These 27 T cell receptor beta chains share one sample of origin, sequenced in a study of OX40 agonist ivuxolimab in advanced cancers. Sequenced by immunoSEQ multiplex PCR; TCRdb stores in-frame clones only, minus some. The sample lists fewer than 140,000 clones; about nine tenths were seen once. The sample in question was CD4+ or CD8+ T cells sorted from blood, obtained in a trial of the OX40 agonist ivuxolimab. The source is an adult with an advanced solid tumor such as melanoma, head and neck, liver or kidney cancer.

The table lists this clone with a few counts. The chain recombines TRBV5-1 with TRBJ2-6; 9 positions match TRBD1. The CDR3 spans 17 residues. The junction had 9 bases not matched to a gene; V was cut back by 4 bases and J by 4 bases. Germline V CDR1 and CDR2: SGHRS, YFSETQ. DNA for the CDR3: TGCGCCAGCAGCCCTGGGACAGGGCGATCCGGGGCCAACGTCCTGACTTTC. It specifies CASSPGTGRSGANVLTF.

The gene calls are TRBV2 and TRBJ1-1, with unresolved D. Germline CDR1 SNHLY, CDR2 FYNNEI. The CDR3 sequence is 14 residues long. V gave up 7 bases and J gave up 1 base, with 13 bases separating them. In DNA, the CDR3 is TGTGCCAGCACCCCGGAGAGGGCGAACACTGAAGCTTTCTTT. Amino acids: CASTPERANTEAFF.

The V gene is TRBV7-9, the J gene TRBJ2-5; D call uncertain. The CDR3 covers 14 residues. The germline CDR1 and CDR2 sequences are SEHNR and FQNEAQ (reference sequence). V was cut by 3 bases and J by 0 bases, with 8 bases left in between. CDR3 sequence (DNA): TGTGCCAGCAGCTTTCTCGGTGACCAAGAGACCCAGTACTTC. Translated: CASSFLGDQETQYF.

V gene TRBV5-1 combines with J gene TRBJ2-1, with a weak D call TRBD2 (6 bases). This CDR3 spans 12 amino acids. In germline, CDR1 is SGHRS, CDR2 YFSETQ. V was shortened by 4 bases and J by 10 bases, with 12 bases between the two germline ends. CDR3 region: CASSPPGLEQFF. In DNA form, the CDR3 reads TGCGCCAGCAGCCCCCCGGGACTCGAGCAGTTCTTC.

This clone was seen only a few times. The chain is built from TRBV28 and TRBJ1-1; D gene uncertain. The CDR3 has 12 residues. Germline values: CDR1 MDHEN, CDR2 SYDVKM. The ends were cut back, 6 bases at V and 11 bases at J, with 16 bases in the middle. CDR3 amino acids: CASRYEGRGAFF. CDR3 DNA sequence: TGTGCCAGCAGATACGAAGGGAGAGGGGCTTTCTTT. Complete variable domain (other parts from reference TRBV28 and TRBJ1-1): DVKVTQSSRYLVKRTGEKVFLECVQDMDHENMFWYRQDPGLGLRLIYFSYDVKMKEKGDIPEGYSVSREKKERFSLILESASTNQTSMYLCASRYEGRGAFFGQGTRLTVV.

The chain is built from TRBV18 and TRBJ1-3, with D possibly matching TRBD1 (6 bases). The CDR3 consists of 15 residues. CDR1 and CDR2 from the germline V gene are KGHSH and LQKENI. The V end lost 4 bases, the J end lost 3 bases, and 13 bases lay between the germline ends. CDR3 region: CASSLTGLNGNTIYF. CDR3 bases: TGTGCCAGCTCACTAACAGGGCTAAATGGAAACACCATATATTTT.

V and J are TRBV28 and TRBJ2-7; D unclear. This CDR3 comprises 13 residues. Germline V lookup: CDR1 MDHEN, CDR2 SYDVKM. V lost 4 bases to trimming and J lost 2 bases, with 9 bases between them. CDR3 nucleotide sequence: TGTGCCAGCAGTTCCCCACAGACCTACGAGCAGTACTTC. As protein: CASSSPQTYEQYF.

The chain recombines TRBV11-1 with TRBJ2-7, with 7 bases lining up with TRBD1. From germline, CDR1 is SGHAT and CDR2 FQDESV (reference sequence). This CDR3 region has 14 residues. The junction had 8 bases not matched to a gene; V was cut back by 5 bases and J by 4 bases. The CDR3 reads CASSTDRVGYEQYF. The CDR3 region has the DNA TGTGCCAGCAGCACAGACAGGGTCGGGTACGAGCAGTACTTC.

The chain carries TRBV6-5 and TRBJ1-1, with unresolved D. Trimming shortened V by 6 bases and J by 0 bases, and 5 bases separated the two germline ends. The length of the CDR3 is 12 residues. Looked up from germline, CDR1 is MNHEY and CDR2 is SVGAGI. The CDR3 is CASSQMNTEAFF. The CDR3 nucleotides are TGTGCCAGCAGCCAGATGAACACTGAAGCTTTCTTT.

The chain couples TRBV12-5 to TRBJ1-2; possibly TRBD1 for D (6 bases). CDR3 size: 13 residues. Germline V gene lookup returns CDR1 LGHNT and CDR2 FRNRAP. Trimming shortened V by 3 bases and J by 2 bases, and 7 bases separated the two germline ends. DNA of the CDR3: TGTGCTAGTGGTTTAGGACAGAACTATGGCTACACCTTC. Translated, it gives CASGLGQNYGYTF.

The CDR3 loop is CASRHNSPLHF. The CDR3 DNA sequence: TGTGCCAGCAGGCACAATTCACCCCTCCACTTT. The chain couples TRBV28 to TRBJ1-6; D uncertain. This CDR3 has 11 amino acids. Trimming cost V 6 bases and J 7 bases, with 4 bases left between them. The V gene's germline CDR1 is MDHEN and CDR2 SYDVKM.

The CDR3 DNA reads TGTGCCAGCAGCACACCAGAGGTGAGCACTGAAGCTTTCTTT. This codes for CASSTPEVSTEAFF. The rearrangement links TRBV5-4 to TRBJ1-1, with D unresolved. Trimming shortened V by 4 bases and J by 4 bases, and 14 bases separated the two germline ends. The CDR3 runs to 14 residues. The V gene's germline CDR1 is SGHNT and CDR2 YYREEE (reference sequence).

The chain recombines TRBV6-6 with TRBJ1-6; no firm D call. V gave up 7 bases and J gave up 10 bases, with 14 bases separating them. CDR3 length: 13 amino acids. The germline gives CDR1 MNHNY, CDR2 SVGAGI (reference sequence). The chain's CDR3 is CASTPRSGSPLHF. CDR3 in DNA: TGTGCCAGCACCCCTAGGTCCGGGTCACCCCTCCACTTT.

Here the CDR3 reads CASSYSGNSPLHF. The DNA of the CDR3 is TGTGCCAGCAGTTACTCGGGTAATTCACCCCTCCACTTT. The chain uses TRBV6-6 and TRBJ1-6, with D hard to call. V lost 0 bases, J lost 6 bases, and 3 bases lay in between. The CDR3 is made up of 13 amino acids. Per the germline V gene, CDR1 is MNHNY and CDR2 is SVGAGI (reference sequence).

This clone is a singleton in its sample. This chain connects TRBV11-2 to TRBJ2-1; D possibly corresponds to TRBD1 (5 bases). With 4 bases removed from V and 6 bases from J, the gap between germline ends came to 19 bases. Germline V gene lookup returns CDR1 SGHAT and CDR2 FQNNGV. This CDR3 is built from 16 residues. CDR3: CASSSPKGPGRNEQFF. DNA of the CDR3: TGTGCCAGCAGCTCCCCCAAGGGGCCTGGTCGCAATGAGCAGTTCTTC.

The genes are TRBV29-1 and TRBJ2-4, with D possibly matching TRBD2 (6 bases). The V end lost 3 bases, the J end lost 7 bases, and 13 bases lay between the germline ends. CDR3 length: 13 residues. From germline, CDR1 is SQVTM and CDR2 ANQGSEA. DNA for the CDR3: TGCAGCGTTGATGGGACTTTGGGGAACATTCAGTACTTC. It encodes CSVDGTLGNIQYF.

The CDR3 DNA reads as TGTGCCAGCAGACGAAGCGGCCTCTCCTACGAGCAGTACTTC. Translation: CASRRSGLSYEQYF. The chain links TRBV2 to TRBJ2-7; tentative D call: TRBD2 (5 bases). Trimming cost V 6 bases and J 0 bases, with 12 bases left between them. The CDR3 sequence is 14 residues long. Germline V CDR1 and CDR2: SNHLY, FYNNEI.

This clone was recorded only once. The gene calls are TRBV7-2 and TRBJ1-5; maybe TRBD1 (6 bases). This CDR3 has 15 amino acids. V was shortened by 3 bases and J by 6 bases, with 15 bases between the two germline ends. In germline, CDR1 is SGHTA, CDR2 FQGNSA. The CDR3, as DNA: TGTGCCAGCAGCTTTAACACAGGGAATGCTCAGCCCCAGCATTTT. It encodes CASSFNTGNAQPQHF.

The V call is TRBV28, the J call TRBJ1-2; D possibly corresponds to TRBD1 (5 bases). Trimming stripped 2 bases from V and 3 bases from J, with 13 bases between. Germline V lookup: CDR1 MDHEN, CDR2 SYDVKM. The CDR3 extends over 15 amino acids. CDR3 sequence: CASSLMGTPHYGYTF. The CDR3 DNA sequence: TGTGCCAGCAGTTTAATGGGGACGCCTCACTATGGCTACACCTTC.

V usage is TRBV4-3 and J usage is TRBJ1-4, with a weak D call TRBD1 (5 bases). The CDR3 contains 14 residues. Germline values: CDR1 LGHNA, CDR2 YSLEER. V was shortened by 4 bases and J by 5 bases, with 11 bases between the two germline ends. CDR3 sequence (DNA): TGCGCCAGCAGCCCGGGACCGAAAAATGAAAAACTGTTTTTT. As protein: CASSPGPKNEKLFF.

The gene calls are TRBV28 and TRBJ2-7; 8 bases match TRBD1. V shed 3 bases and J 3 bases; nucleotides not matched to a gene: 10. Germline CDR1 MDHEN, CDR2 SYDVKM. This CDR3 region has 16 residues. As DNA, the CDR3 is TGTGCCAGCAGTTTCTTGGGGGACAGGCAATACTACGAGCAGTACTTC. Its protein product is CASSFLGDRQYYEQYF.

This clone has a handful of counts. This chain joins TRBV27 and TRBJ2-7, with D possibly being TRBD1 (6 bases). The CDR3 extends over 15 amino acids. Germline loops: CDR1 MNHEY, CDR2 SMNVEV (reference sequence). The V end was cut by 6 bases, the J end by 5 bases, with 20 bases between. The CDR3 reads CASSQAGQTSNEQYF. The CDR3 DNA sequence: TGTGCCAGCAGCCAAGCCGGACAGACATCCAACGAGCAGTACTTC.

CDR3 sequence reads: CASSLGAGRMTDTQYF. The CDR3 nucleotides are TGCGCCAGCAGCTTGGGGGCGGGACGGATGACAGATACGCAGTATTTT. The V gene is TRBV5-1, the J gene TRBJ2-3, with a tentative D call TRBD2 (6 bases). The CDR3 is 16 residues long. Trimming removed 0 bases from V and 3 bases from J, with 14 bases in between. Looked up from germline, CDR1 is SGHRS and CDR2 is YFSETQ.

The table lists this clone with a count of one. The rearrangement uses TRBV6-5 and TRBJ2-7, with 11 bases aligning to TRBD1. This CDR3 has 16 residues. Trimming cost V 4 bases and J 7 bases; bases outside gene matches: 12. The germline V gene has CDR1 MNHEY and CDR2 SVGAGI. Written as DNA, the CDR3 is TGTGCCAGCAGTTTCCGCCTCGGACAGGGGGCGTATGAGCAGTACTTC. Its translation is CASSFRLGQGAYEQYF.

V gene TRBV2 combines with J gene TRBJ1-1; TRBD1 matches 7 bases. The V segment lost 6 bases and the J segment 1 base; nucleotides outside the gene matches: 5. Germline CDR1 and CDR2: SNHLY and FYNNEI. CDR3 length: 14 residues. CDR3 in DNA: TGTGCCAGCAGGCCAAGGGGGCCGAACACTGAAGCTTTCTTT. It codes for CASRPRGPNTEAFF. The full variable domain, with the rest looked up from reference TRBV2 and TRBJ1-1, is EPEVTQTPSHQVTQMGQEVILRCVPISNHLYFYWYRQILGQKVEFLVSFYNNEISEKSEIFDDQFSVERPDGSNFTLKIRSTKLEDSAMYFCASRPRGPNTEAFFGQGTRLTVV.

The gene calls are TRBV7-2 and TRBJ1-1; the D gene is possibly TRBD1 (5 bases). Germline CDR1 is SGHTA and CDR2 is FQGNSA. V shed 5 bases and J shed 1 base, with 11 bases lying between them. The CDR3 runs 14 residues. CDR3 DNA: TGTGCCAGCAGCGGTGGGGCAGGGAACACTGAAGCTTTCTTT. Translated: CASSGGAGNTEAFF.

As for this clone: A junction end diverges from the germline sequence, so it may reflect a read error. CDR3 sequence reads: CASSYSTGTGFQF. CDR3 sequence (DNA): TGTGCCAGCAGTTACTCGACAGGGACAGGATTCCAATTC. V is TRBV6-5 and J is TRBJ2-7; 8 positions agree with TRBD1. Germline V gene data show CDR1 as MNHEY and CDR2 as SVGAGI. CDR3 length: 13 residues.